The 25 T cell receptor beta chains below come from one sample, sequenced in a study of blood T cell repertoires in COVID-19. TCRdb's table, derived via immunoSEQ multiplex PCR, lists solely in-frame clones and lacks some. This table holds some 390,000 clones, around 87% found once. Material: peripheral blood. These receptor sequences come from a human donor in a cohort sampled during active COVID-19.

In this sample, this clone turned up once. The rearrangement joins TRBV9 to TRBJ1-2; 7 nucleotides match TRBD1. J lost 5 bases, V lost 3 bases, and 22 bases had no gene match. The CDR3 loop spans 19 amino acids. Germline V gene data show CDR1 as SGDLS and CDR2 as YYNGEE. CDR3 DNA sequence: TGTGCCAGCAGCGACCCCCGGGACAGTAACCCGCCCCGTCGGTATGGCTACACCTTC. Its protein product is CASSDPRDSNPPRRYGYTF.

The V gene is TRBV10-3, the J gene TRBJ2-7; 7 bases fit TRBD1. There are 12 residues in the CDR3. V dropped 8 bases and J dropped 5; count of bases not matched to a gene: 6. Germline V gene data show CDR1 as ENHRY and CDR2 as SYGVKD. The CDR3 loop reads CAIGTASNEQYF. CDR3 bases: TGTGCCATCGGGACAGCATCCAACGAGCAGTACTTC.

The V call is TRBV7-3, the J call TRBJ2-2; 10 bases map to TRBD1. The CDR3 covers 16 residues. V gave up 2 bases and J gave up 1 base; unmatched junction bases: 1. From germline, CDR1 is SGHTA and CDR2 FQGTGA. The CDR3 nucleotides read TGTGCCAGCAGCTTAGGGACAGGGGTGAACACCGGGGAGCTGTTTTTT. The encoded protein is CASSLGTGVNTGELFF. Together with reference TRBV7-3 and TRBJ2-2, the CDR3 gives the full variable domain: GAGVSQTPSNKVTEKGKYVELRCDPISGHTALYWYRQSLGQGPEFLIYFQGTGAADDSGLPNDRFFAVRPEGSVSTLKIQRTERGDSAVYLCASSLGTGVNTGELFFGEGSRLTVL.

The chain recombines TRBV5-1 with TRBJ1-1; D might be TRBD1 (6 bases). CDR3 length: 13 residues. Germline loops: CDR1 SGHRS, CDR2 YFSETQ. Trimming took off 0 bases at V and 7 bases at J, with 10 bases between the two ends. As DNA, the CDR3 is TGCGCCAGCAGCTTGGGGCAGGGGAATGAAGCTTTCTTT. This codes for CASSLGQGNEAFF.

The rearrangement joins TRBV7-6 to TRBJ1-6; D may be TRBD1 (5 bases). V was trimmed by 7 bases and J by 10 bases, leaving 14 bases between them. Germline CDR1 and CDR2: SGHVS and FNYEAQ. The CDR3 length is 13 residues. The chain's CDR3 is CASNQRWGSPLHF. The CDR3 DNA reads TGTGCCAGCAACCAGAGGTGGGGCTCACCCCTCCACTTT.

The chain uses TRBV6-4 and TRBJ2-3; 11 bases match TRBD2. V shed 2 bases and J 1 base; nucleotides not matched to a gene: 5. The CDR3 has 17 amino acids. Germline V gene data show CDR1 as MRHNA and CDR2 as SNTAGT. The CDR3 nucleotides are TGTGCCAGCAGTGACCCCAAGACTAGCGGGGGCACAGATACGCAGTATTTT. Protein product: CASSDPKTSGGTDTQYF.

The chain recombines TRBV9 with TRBJ1-6, with D possibly being TRBD1 (5 bases). Germline V gives CDR1 SGDLS, CDR2 YYNGEE. The CDR3 length is 17 residues. V lost 2 bases, J lost 5 bases, and 17 bases lay in between. For the CDR3, the DNA is TGTGCCAGCAGCGTCACAGGCATATGGCCCAATAATTCACCCCTCCACTTT. Protein sequence: CASSVTGIWPNNSPLHF.

This clone was counted once. The chain has TRBV18 and TRBJ1-6; TRBD1 is a possible D gene (6 bases). CDR3 size: 14 residues. V shed 3 bases and J shed 9 bases, with 12 bases lying between them. Germline values: CDR1 KGHSH, CDR2 LQKENI. The CDR3 loop reads CASSPRGSLSPLHF. The CDR3 DNA sequence: TGTGCCAGCTCACCCAGGGGTTCTCTTTCACCCCTCCACTTT.

The gene calls are TRBV3-1 (or the pseudogene TRBV3-2) and TRBJ2-5; D unclear. Between the trimmed V and J ends, which lost 1 base and 4 bases, there was a span of 4 bases. The V gene's germline CDR1 is LGHDT and CDR2 YNNKEL (reference sequence). CDR3 length: 12 amino acids. CDR3 bases: TGTGCCAGCAGCCAAGTAATAGAGACCCAGTACTTC. Residues: CASSQVIETQYF.

About this clone itself: The same CDR3 can be traced to other DNA sequences in this sample. The J gene is TRBJ2-2, the V gene TRBV5-1, with D perhaps matching TRBD1 (6 bases). V lost 1 base and J 6 bases, leaving 7 bases between the germline ends. The CDR3 runs 13 residues. Germline CDR1 reads SGHRS; CDR2 reads YFSETQ. CDR3 sequence: CASSLSGAGELFF. CDR3 DNA sequence: TGCGCCAGCAGCTTGTCAGGGGCCGGGGAGCTGTTTTTT.

This chain joins TRBV7-9 and TRBJ2-1, with 7 bases fitting TRBD2. Looked up from germline, CDR1 is SEHNR and CDR2 is FQNEAQ (reference sequence). CDR3 length equals 13 residues. The V and J ends lost 1 base and 8 bases, in that order; junction bases with no gene match: 2. The CDR3 bases are TGTGCCAGCAGCTTAGGACTAGCCTATGAGCAGTTCTTC. This translates into CASSLGLAYEQFF.

The rearrangement links TRBV4-2 to TRBJ2-1; 13 nucleotides align to TRBD2. V trimming: 8 bases; J trimming: 8 bases; junction bases outside the gene matches: 6. Germline assignment: CDR1 LGHNA and CDR2 YNFKEQ. The CDR3 is made up of 14 amino acids. CDR3 DNA: TGTGCCAGCGGGGGGACTAGCGGGGCCGATGAGCAGTTCTTC. Translation gives CASGGTSGADEQFF.

This clone was found many times. The rearrangement links TRBV27 to TRBJ2-3; possible D gene TRBD2, 6 bases. The CDR3 has 16 amino acids. Trimming took off 6 bases at V and 5 bases at J, with 21 bases between the two ends. The germline V gene has CDR1 MNHEY and CDR2 SMNVEV (reference sequence). The CDR3 region has the DNA TGTGCCAGCAGCTCCCCGAGCGGGCCGTGGGGAGATACGCAGTATTTT. It is translated as CASSSPSGPWGDTQYF.

J is TRBJ1-3 and V is TRBV4-2, with D hard to call. The CDR3 is 16 amino acids. Germline V gene lookup returns CDR1 LGHNA and CDR2 YNFKEQ. V was pared by 0 bases and J by 3 bases, with 12 bases between. The CDR3, as DNA: TGTGCCAGCAGCCAAGATGGAGGGTCTGGTGGAAACACCATATATTTT. It translates to CASSQDGGSGGNTIYF.

V usage is TRBV7-9 and J usage is TRBJ1-1; 10 bases are shared with TRBD1. J gave up 1 base and V 5 bases, and 7 bases lay outside the gene matches. Germline CDR1 SEHNR, CDR2 FQNEAQ (reference sequence). This CDR3 has 16 amino acids. The CDR3 protein is CASSQRTGGGNTEAFF. The DNA for the CDR3 is TGTGCCAGCAGCCAAAGGACAGGGGGTGGGAACACTGAAGCTTTCTTT.

CDR3 sequence reads: CASTDRLNTEAFF. The CDR3 bases are TGTGCCAGCACCGACAGGCTGAACACTGAAGCTTTCTTT. The chain links TRBV2 to TRBJ1-1; perhaps TRBD1 as D (6 bases). This CDR3 is 13 amino acids long. Germline-derived CDR1 and CDR2 are SNHLY and FYNNEI. Trimming cost V 7 bases and J 0 bases, with 9 bases left between them.

This chain uses TRBV5-8 with TRBJ2-3, with 9 bases fitting TRBD2. The ends lost 0 bases at V and 5 bases at J; junction bases unmatched: 7. Germline loops: CDR1 SGHTS, CDR2 YDEGEE. CDR3 length: 16 amino acids. CDR3 amino acids: CASSLVGGGALDTQYF. For the CDR3, the DNA is TGTGCCAGCAGCTTGGTCGGCGGGGGGGCCTTAGATACGCAGTATTTT.

V is TRBV5-5 and J is TRBJ2-7; 10 positions agree with TRBD2. The V gene's germline CDR1 is SGHKS and CDR2 YYEKEE (reference sequence). The J segment lost 5 bases and the V segment lost 0 bases, leaving 2 bases of the junction unmatched. The CDR3 is 14 residues long. CDR3 DNA sequence: TGTGCCAGCAGCTTGGATCTAGCGGGAGACGAGCAGTACTTC. Its protein is CASSLDLAGDEQYF.

The chain joins TRBV15 to TRBJ2-3; TRBD2 might be the D (6 bases). Germline CDR1 is LNHNV and CDR2 is YYDKDF (reference sequence). Deletions cut 8 bases from V and 3 bases from J, with 6 bases between. The CDR3 has 11 amino acids. CDR3 in DNA: TGTGCCACCCGGGGGACAGATACGCAGTATTTT. Protein product: CATRGTDTQYF.

This chain uses TRBV29-1 with TRBJ2-7; 11 positions agree with TRBD1. Looked up from germline, CDR1 is SQVTM and CDR2 is ANQGSEA. The CDR3 runs to 15 residues. J gave up 4 bases and V 2 bases, and 7 bases lay outside the gene matches. CDR3 sequence (DNA): TGCAGCGTTGAAAAGGACAGGGGGCCTTTGTACGAGCAGTACTTC. Translation gives CSVEKDRGPLYEQYF.

The chain combines TRBV28 with TRBJ2-1; D is unresolved. V lost 7 bases and J 0 bases, leaving 10 bases between the germline ends. The CDR3 consists of 14 residues. Germline loops: CDR1 MDHEN, CDR2 SYDVKM. CDR3 loop: CASKVIDSYNEQFF. In DNA, the CDR3 is TGTGCCAGCAAAGTGATAGACTCCTACAATGAGCAGTTCTTC.

The J gene is TRBJ1-1, the V gene TRBV28, with 12 bases identical to TRBD1. The V and J ends lost 1 base and 5 bases, in that order; junction bases with no gene match: 23. The CDR3 spans 22 residues. Germline CDR1 is MDHEN and CDR2 is SYDVKM. For the CDR3, the DNA is TGTGCCAGCAGTTTATTTGGTTCGGGGACAGGGGGCCAGGGGTACGATGGGACTGAAGCTTTCTTT. This sequence encodes CASSLFGSGTGGQGYDGTEAFF.

The rearrangement joins TRBV7-2 to TRBJ2-7; D is undetermined. The CDR3 totals 14 residues. V lost 1 base to trimming and J lost 0 bases, with 7 bases between them. The germline V gene encodes CDR1 SGHTA and CDR2 FQGNSA. This CDR3 reads CASSLGRNSYEQYF. The CDR3 nucleotides read TGTGCCAGCAGCTTAGGCAGGAACTCCTACGAGCAGTACTTC.

The CDR3 is CAWRTLFHYEQYF. For the CDR3, the DNA is TGTGCCTGGAGGACTCTGTTTCACTACGAGCAGTACTTC. The chain couples TRBV30 to TRBJ2-7, with unresolved D. Germline-derived CDR1 and CDR2 are GTSNPN and SVGIG (reference sequence). This CDR3 region has 13 residues. The germline V and J ends were trimmed by 3 bases and 3 bases, with 12 bases remaining between them. The full variable domain, with the rest looked up from reference TRBV30 and TRBJ2-7, is SQTIHQWPATLVQPVGSPLSLECTVEGTSNPNLYWYRQAAGRGLQLLFYSVGIGQISSEVPQNLSASRPQDRQFILSSKKLLLSDSGFYLCAWRTLFHYEQYFGPGTRLTVT.

V usage is TRBV19 and J usage is TRBJ1-5; 9 bases are a match to TRBD1. This CDR3 is built from 14 residues. Germline lookup yields CDR1 LNHDA and CDR2 SQIVND (reference sequence). V lost 6 bases, J lost 5 bases, and 5 bases stayed unmatched. The CDR3 is CASSVRQGDQPQHF. Written as DNA, the CDR3 is TGTGCCAGTAGCGTTAGACAGGGGGATCAGCCCCAGCATTTT.